A single sample is the source of the 26 T cell receptor beta chains below, sequenced in a study of CD8 T cells in ankylosing spondylitis (dated by TCRdb to about 2017). The library came from 5' RACE. The sequencing machine was an Illumina HiSeq 2500. In-frame beta chains were kept once TCRdb had trimmed the public reads at Q25 with fastp and called clones with MiXCR. When rows share a CDR3 protein, they turn into one entry using the most common DNA and genes. This sample gives roughly 180,000 distinct CDR3 sequences in total; around 13% of them show up just once. More than 9.5% of the sample is taken by the ten largest. What was sequenced was blood, either unsorted or a sorted T cell fraction (not recorded which). The origin of the receptors is a female donor with ankylosing spondylitis or in good health (not recorded which).

This clonotype was recorded at least ten times. This chain joins TRBV4-3 and TRBJ2-1; possibly TRBD2 for D (6 bases). The CDR3 is 16 residues long. The V end lost 3 bases, the J end lost 0 bases, and 12 bases lay between the germline ends. CDR1 is LGHNA, CDR2 YSLEER, per germline. This chain's CDR3 is CASSQGLTSSYNEQFF. The DNA for the CDR3 is TGCGCCAGCAGCCAGGGACTCACCAGCTCCTACAATGAGCAGTTCTTC.

The V call is TRBV20-1, the J call TRBJ2-3, with 8 bases lining up with TRBD2. The ends lost 6 bases at V and 4 bases at J; junction bases unmatched: 9. CDR3 length equals 14 residues. Germline lookup yields CDR1 DFQATT and CDR2 SNEGSKA (reference sequence). The CDR3 region is CSAARTSIPDTQYF. For the CDR3, the DNA is TGCAGTGCGGCTCGGACTAGCATCCCAGATACGCAGTATTTT.

This clonotype appeared a few times. The V and J genes are TRBV7-3 and TRBJ2-1, with TRBD2 matching 7 bases. Losses at the gene ends were 4 bases for V and 7 bases for J; bases not matched to a gene: 10. The length of the CDR3 is 15 residues. Germline V gives CDR1 SGHTA, CDR2 FQGTGA. The DNA for the CDR3 is TGTGCCAGCAGCTCGGGAGGAACCGGGAGGAATGAGCAGTTCTTC. This gives the protein CASSSGGTGRNEQFF.

This clonotype was recorded many times. The chain uses TRBV7-2 and TRBJ2-2; D is undetermined. The length of the CDR3 is 15 residues. The V end lost 2 bases, the J end lost 0 bases, and 7 bases lay between the germline ends. Germline V gives CDR1 SGHTA, CDR2 FQGNSA. CDR3 DNA sequence: TGTGCCAGCAGCTTAAGGGCGCCGAACACCGGGGAGCTGTTTTTT. Residues: CASSLRAPNTGELFF.

Ten or more counts support this clonotype. This chain links TRBV20-1 with TRBJ2-5; 7 bases fit TRBD2. The CDR3 spans 13 residues. The V gene's germline CDR1 is DFQATT and CDR2 SNEGSKA (reference sequence). Germline trimming cut 7 bases from V and 2 bases from J; bases unmatched to any gene: 7. The CDR3 here is CSGGGGWQETQYF. In DNA, the CDR3 is TGCAGTGGCGGGGGAGGTTGGCAAGAGACCCAGTACTTC.

This clonotype was picked up a small number of times. This chain links TRBV20-1 with TRBJ2-7; 9 positions match TRBD1. This CDR3 has 15 amino acids. Germline V gene data show CDR1 as DFQATT and CDR2 as SNEGSKA (reference sequence). Trimming took 3 bases from V and 7 from J; bases not matched to a gene: 13. CDR3 sequence: CSASPPPGQGNEQYF. The CDR3 bases are TGCAGTGCTAGTCCTCCGCCGGGACAGGGTAATGAGCAGTACTTC.

This clonotype was seen ten or more times. V is TRBV5-1 and J is TRBJ2-7; 12 bases match TRBD2. Trimming took 4 bases from V and 5 from J; bases not matched to a gene: 7. The CDR3 totals 15 residues. Germline loops: CDR1 SGHRS, CDR2 YFSETQ. The CDR3 nucleotides are TGCGCCAGCAGCGTAGGACTAGCGGGAAACAACGAGCAGTACTTC. This translates into CASSVGLAGNNEQYF.

The table lists this clonotype with a few counts. The chain carries TRBV30 and TRBJ2-1, with 10 bases lining up with TRBD2. CDR3 length: 14 amino acids. Germline CDR1 reads GTSNPN; CDR2 reads SVGIG (reference sequence). V was pared by 5 bases and J by 6 bases, with 7 bases of the junction left unmatched. The CDR3: CAWALAGRGNEQFF. CDR3 nucleotide sequence: TGTGCCTGGGCACTAGCGGGACGCGGCAATGAGCAGTTCTTC.

There are a few counts of this clonotype. The J gene is TRBJ2-1, the V gene TRBV11-2; D possibly corresponds to TRBD2 (5 bases). The V gene's germline CDR1 is SGHAT and CDR2 FQNNGV. This CDR3 has 13 amino acids. The V and J ends lost 8 bases and 10 bases respectively, with 18 bases between them. DNA of the CDR3: TGTGCCAGCGCGAGGGAGCCGGGGTGGGAGCAGTTCTTC. It specifies CASAREPGWEQFF. The whole variable domain, remainder taken from reference TRBV11-2 and TRBJ2-1, is EAGVAQSPRYKIIEKRQSVAFWCNPISGHATLYWYQQILGQGPKLLIQFQNNGVVDDSQLPKDRFSAERLKGVDSTLKIQPAKLEDSAVYLCASAREPGWEQFFGPGTRLTVL.

A word on this clonotype: A clone one base away is much larger, so this may be a read error. This chain uses TRBV20-1 with TRBJ1-3, with a tentative D call TRBD1 (5 bases). Germline values: CDR1 DFQATT, CDR2 SNEGSKA (reference sequence). CDR3 length: 16 amino acids. The V and J ends lost 6 bases and 4 bases respectively, with 22 bases between them. This CDR3 reads CSALPGRERAGNTIYF. For the CDR3, the DNA is TGCAGTGCGTTGCCAGGGAGGGAGAGAGCCGGAAACACCATATATTTT.

This clonotype was detected many times. The V call is TRBV6-1, the J call TRBJ1-5, with 7 bases lining up with TRBD1. Germline CDR1 reads MNHNS; CDR2 reads SASEGT. This CDR3 is built from 15 residues. With V trimmed by 6 bases and J by 7 bases, 12 bases remained unmatched. The CDR3 bases are TGTGCCAGCAGCCGCCTAGGGGGCAGTGGACAGCCCCAGCATTTT. Translated: CASSRLGGSGQPQHF.

The V gene is TRBV27, the J gene TRBJ1-1, with 8 positions matching TRBD1. The CDR3 extends over 16 amino acids. Germline CDR1 and CDR2: MNHEY and SMNVEV (reference sequence). V lost 4 bases and J lost 3; bases outside the gene matches: 10. The CDR3 DNA sequence: TGTGCCAGCAGTTCTACCCGGGACAGGCTCCACACTGAAGCTTTCTTT. Its protein product is CASSSTRDRLHTEAFF.

This clonotype was counted at least ten times. The V call is TRBV20-1, the J call TRBJ2-1, with unresolved D. This CDR3 is 13 amino acids long. Trimming took 3 bases from V and 10 from J, leaving 16 bases between them. Germline values: CDR1 DFQATT, CDR2 SNEGSKA (reference sequence). DNA for the CDR3: TGCAGTGCTAGGACCCCTGGAGCGCGCGAGCAGTTCTTC. Protein product: CSARTPGAREQFF.

The table lists this clonotype with a count of one. The CDR3 is CASSLIGGEGTQYF. CDR3 coding DNA: TGCGCCAGCAGCTTGATAGGGGGAGAGGGGACCCAGTACTTC. The rearrangement uses TRBV5-1 and TRBJ2-5; D perhaps matches TRBD1 (6 bases). The germline V gene encodes CDR1 SGHRS and CDR2 YFSETQ. The ends were cut back, 1 base at V and 7 bases at J, with 14 bases in the middle. The CDR3 sequence is 14 residues long.

This clonotype occurred a few times. The V gene is TRBV20-1, the J gene TRBJ2-1; TRBD2 aligns across 8 bases. The J segment lost 5 bases and the V segment lost 0 bases, leaving 18 bases of the junction unmatched. Germline V gene lookup returns CDR1 DFQATT and CDR2 SNEGSKA (reference sequence). The CDR3 length is 19 residues. CDR3 bases: TGCAGTGCTAGAGATAGAACGGAAGTAGGAGCGGGAGTAGACAATGAGCAGTTCTTC. This translates into CSARDRTEVGAGVDNEQFF.

The count of this clonotype is one. Being one base from a much bigger clone, this may be a read error. The V and J genes are TRBV5-1 and TRBJ1-4, with D possibly matching TRBD1 (5 bases). The CDR3 has 15 amino acids. From germline, CDR1 is SGHRS and CDR2 YFSETQ. In nucleotides, the CDR3 is TGCGCCAGCAGCACGGGGACCGCAACTAATGAAAAACTGGTTTTT. This sequence encodes CASSTGTATNEKLVF.

As to this clonotype: One base away lies a much larger clone, so this may be a sequencing read error. This chain links TRBV27 with TRBJ1-2; a weak D match, TRBD1 (5 bases). This CDR3 spans 13 amino acids. V was clipped by 8 bases and J by 9 bases, with 19 bases between them. CDR1 is MNHEY, CDR2 SMNVEV, per germline (reference sequence). The chain's CDR3 is CASGQGRHTSYTF. CDR3 coding DNA: TGTGCCAGCGGACAAGGACGACACACTAGCTACACCTTC.

This clonotype showed up many times. J is TRBJ1-5 and V is TRBV28; D is undetermined. Trimming removed 6 bases at V and 0 bases at J, with 12 bases between. The CDR3 has 15 residues. CDR1 is MDHEN, CDR2 SYDVKM, per germline. DNA for the CDR3: TGTGCCAGCAGACCATTCCGGGATAGCAATCAGCCCCAGCATTTT. Its translation: CASRPFRDSNQPQHF.

This clonotype was seen at least ten times. The chain employs TRBV5-1 and TRBJ2-3; no firm D call. V was cut by 2 bases and J by 6 bases, with 13 bases left in between. The CDR3 loop spans 14 amino acids. Germline V gene sequence: CDR1 SGHRS, CDR2 YFSETQ. The CDR3: CASSFGPTRDTQYF. The CDR3 coding sequence is TGCGCCAGCAGCTTCGGGCCGACTCGGGATACGCAGTATTTT.

The V gene is TRBV2, the J gene TRBJ2-5; D gene unclear. V was clipped by 3 bases and J by 1 base, with 15 bases between them. Germline V gives CDR1 SNHLY, CDR2 FYNNEI. This CDR3 spans 16 amino acids. DNA of the CDR3: TGTGCCAGCAGTGATCGGCAGCCCCAATTCCAAGAGACCCAGTACTTC. Protein sequence: CASSDRQPQFQETQYF.

The chain employs TRBV7-9 and TRBJ1-1, with a possible D match to TRBD1 (6 bases). Trimming left V 5 bases short and J 6 bases short, with 10 bases between. CDR1 is SEHNR and CDR2 is FQNEAQ in the germline V gene (reference sequence). This CDR3 contains 12 residues. The CDR3 region has the DNA TGTGCCAGCAGCCGAGGGGGGGCTGAAGCTTTCTTT. The encoded protein is CASSRGGAEAFF.

This clonotype was seen ten or more times. This sequence joins TRBV5-1 and TRBJ2-1; possibly TRBD2 for D (5 bases). The CDR3 length is 14 residues. In germline, CDR1 is SGHRS, CDR2 YFSETQ. V lost 4 bases and J 7 bases, leaving 15 bases between the germline ends. The CDR3 loop is CASSPGSRGNEQFF. The CDR3 DNA sequence: TGCGCCAGCAGCCCCGGGTCTCGGGGAAATGAGCAGTTCTTC. Complete variable domain (other parts from reference TRBV5-1 and TRBJ2-1): KAGVTQTPRYLIKTRGQQVTLSCSPISGHRSVSWYQQTPGQGLQFLFEYFSETQRNKGNFPGRFSGRQFSNSRSEMNVSTLELGDSALYLCASSPGSRGNEQFFGPGTRLTVL.

About this clonotype itself: A much larger clone sits a single nucleotide away, making a read error possible. V is TRBV14 and J is TRBJ1-1; D unresolved. Trimming removed 4 bases at V and 2 bases at J, with 14 bases between. The CDR3 has 15 residues. CDR1 and CDR2 (germline): SGHDN, FVKESK. CDR3 in amino acids: CASSRGVWGNTEAFF. In DNA form, the CDR3 reads TGTGCCAGCAGCCGAGGAGTGTGGGGAAACACTGAAGCTTTCTTT.

This clonotype was seen at least ten times. The gene calls are TRBV5-1 and TRBJ2-7; the match to TRBD1 covers 7 bases. With 0 bases clipped from V and 3 bases from J, the junction kept 6 bases outside the gene matches. The germline gives CDR1 SGHRS, CDR2 YFSETQ. This CDR3 is 15 amino acids long. The CDR3 loop reads CASSLGGGAIYEQYF. CDR3 nucleotides: TGCGCCAGCAGCTTGGGAGGGGGCGCGATCTACGAGCAGTACTTC. Filled out from reference TRBV5-1 and TRBJ2-7, the complete variable domain reads KAGVTQTPRYLIKTRGQQVTLSCSPISGHRSVSWYQQTPGQGLQFLFEYFSETQRNKGNFPGRFSGRQFSNSRSEMNVSTLELGDSALYLCASSLGGGAIYEQYFGPGTRLTVT.

The V call is TRBV29-1, the J call TRBJ2-7; possible D gene TRBD2, 6 bases. V was clipped by 6 bases and J by 6 bases, with 18 bases between them. The length of the CDR3 is 13 residues. CDR1 and CDR2 from the germline V gene are SQVTM and ANQGSEA. Here the CDR3 reads CSVGVRLGGEQYF. CDR3 bases: TGCAGCGTAGGCGTCCGACTCGGGGGCGAGCAGTACTTC.

V gene TRBV5-5 combines with J gene TRBJ2-1; D possibly matches TRBD1 or TRBD2 (5 bases each). V lost 4 bases and J 8 bases, leaving 13 bases between the germline ends. This CDR3 is 13 amino acids long. Germline V gene data show CDR1 as SGHKS and CDR2 as YYEKEE (reference sequence). The CDR3 DNA reads TGTGCCAGCAGCCTGAGAGGGGCCCATGAGCAGTTCTTC. It translates to CASSLRGAHEQFF.